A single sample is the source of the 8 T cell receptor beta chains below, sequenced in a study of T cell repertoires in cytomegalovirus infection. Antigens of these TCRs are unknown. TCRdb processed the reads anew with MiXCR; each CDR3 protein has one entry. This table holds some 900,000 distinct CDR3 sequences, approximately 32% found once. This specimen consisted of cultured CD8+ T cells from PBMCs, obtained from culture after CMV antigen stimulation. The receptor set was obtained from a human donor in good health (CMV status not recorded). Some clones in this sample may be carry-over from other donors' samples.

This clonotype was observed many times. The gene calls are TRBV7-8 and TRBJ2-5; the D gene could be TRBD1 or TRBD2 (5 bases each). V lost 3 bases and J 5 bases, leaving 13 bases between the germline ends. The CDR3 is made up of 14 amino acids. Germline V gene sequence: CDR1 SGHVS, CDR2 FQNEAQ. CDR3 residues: CASSFGGRVETQYF. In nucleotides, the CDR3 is TGTGCCAGCAGCTTTGGGGGAAGGGTTGAGACCCAGTACTTC.

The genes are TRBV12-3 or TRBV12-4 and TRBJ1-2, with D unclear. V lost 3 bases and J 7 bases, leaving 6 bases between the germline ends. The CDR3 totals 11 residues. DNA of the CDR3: TGTGCCAGCAGTTTGTTGGGTGGCTACACCTTC. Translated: CASSLLGGYTF.

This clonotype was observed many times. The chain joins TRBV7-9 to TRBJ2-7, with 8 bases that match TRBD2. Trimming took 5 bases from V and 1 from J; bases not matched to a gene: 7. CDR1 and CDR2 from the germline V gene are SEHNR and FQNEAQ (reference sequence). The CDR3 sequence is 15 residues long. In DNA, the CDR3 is TGTGCCAGCAGCCTCGGACTAGCACCGTCCTACGAGCAGTACTTC. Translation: CASSLGLAPSYEQYF.

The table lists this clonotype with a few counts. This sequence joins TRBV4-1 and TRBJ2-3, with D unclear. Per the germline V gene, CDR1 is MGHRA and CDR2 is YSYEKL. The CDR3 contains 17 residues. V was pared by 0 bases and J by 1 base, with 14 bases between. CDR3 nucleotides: TGCGCCAGCAGCCAAGACCCCCCCTCAGTTGGCACAGATACGCAGTATTTT. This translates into CASSQDPPSVGTDTQYF.

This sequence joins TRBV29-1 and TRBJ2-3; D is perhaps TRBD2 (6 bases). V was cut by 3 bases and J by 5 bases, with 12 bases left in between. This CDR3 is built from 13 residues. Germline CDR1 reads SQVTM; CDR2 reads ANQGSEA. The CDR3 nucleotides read TGCAGCGTTGACTGGGGGGATTTAGATACGCAGTATTTT. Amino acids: CSVDWGDLDTQYF.

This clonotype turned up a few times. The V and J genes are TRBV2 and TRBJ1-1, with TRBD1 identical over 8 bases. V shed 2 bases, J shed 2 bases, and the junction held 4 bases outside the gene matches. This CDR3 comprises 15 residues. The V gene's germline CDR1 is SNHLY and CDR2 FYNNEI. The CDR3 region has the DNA TGTGCCAGCAGTGAAACCAGGGGGCCAAACACTGAAGCTTTCTTT. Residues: CASSETRGPNTEAFF.

CDR3: CASSDRYPDPMGEAFF. The CDR3, as DNA: TGTGCCAGCAGTGATAGGTACCCAGACCCGATGGGGGAAGCTTTCTTT. The V and J genes are TRBV6-1 and TRBJ1-1; no clear D. The V and J ends lost 3 bases and 8 bases respectively, with 22 bases between them. Germline CDR1 reads MNHNS; CDR2 reads SASEGT. The CDR3 totals 16 residues.

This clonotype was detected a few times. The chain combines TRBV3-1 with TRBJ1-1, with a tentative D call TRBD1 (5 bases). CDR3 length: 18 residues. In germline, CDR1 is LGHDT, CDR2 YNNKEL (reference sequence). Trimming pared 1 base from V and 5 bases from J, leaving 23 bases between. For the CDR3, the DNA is TGTGCCAGCAGCCAAGTGAAGGACTTCGCAGGGCTATGGACTGAAGCTTTCTTT. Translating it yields CASSQVKDFAGLWTEAFF.